This T cell receptor (beta chain) was recovered during a study of Graves' ophthalmopathy and Graves' hyperthyroidism. Germline-derived CDR1 and CDR2 are SGHTA and FQGNSA. V was pared by 3 bases and J by 3 bases, with 2 bases of the junction left unmatched. The CDR3 has 13 residues. The study amplified TCR beta CDR3 regions using RNA transcripts. HTBI primers served in a first-round RT-PCR, which a second-round multiplex PCR followed. TCRdb itself ran the multiplex PCR reads through MiXCR, one entry per CDR3 protein. Seen here are some 750,000 distinct CDR3 sequences, roughly 41% observed once, and the top ten hold around 40%. Broader study findings: A 13-signature model separated ophthalmopathy from stable hyperthyroidism, about 90% sensitivity, about 81% specificity.

This clonotype occurred many times. Its matching antigen is unknown. The gene calls are TRBV7-2 and TRBJ2-7; 7 bases match TRBD1. The receptor's source is an adult man with Graves' ophthalmopathy. The sequenced sample was peripheral blood. CDR3 sequence (DNA): TGTGCCAGCAGCTTGACAGGGAACTACGAGCAGTACTTC. Amino acids: CASSLTGNYEQYF.